This T cell receptor (beta chain) came from a study of T cells in Graves' hyperthyroidism and ophthalmopathy. Those patients with uncontrolled infection, other autoimmune disease, pregnancy or lactation were excluded. For the diagnoses, clinical symptoms, serum thyroxine and TRAb, thyroid ultrasound and orbital computed tomography were used. This clonotype was picked up many times. Germline loops: CDR1 MNHNS, CDR2 SASEGT. The CDR3 is made up of 12 amino acids. V was clipped by 5 bases and J by 5 bases, with 9 bases between them. The TCR beta CDR3 regions underwent amplification using RNA transcripts as the source. The TCR CDR3 first-round RT-PCR relied on the HTBI primer set. TCRdb recomputed calls from the multiplex PCR reads with MiXCR, one row per CDR3 protein. The sample consists of over 450,000 distinct CDR3 sequences, around 15% of them appearing once.

This TCR came from a woman under 30 with Graves' hyperthyroidism. This chain links TRBV6-1 with TRBJ2-5; a weak D match, TRBD2 (5 bases). Input material: blood. CDR3 region: CASSYGGETQYF. The CDR3, as DNA: TGTGCCAGCAGTTACGGCGGGGAGACCCAGTACTTC.